The rows below give T cell receptor beta chains drawn from one sample of a study of blood T cell repertoires in COVID-19. Data came from immunoSEQ multiplex PCR; TCRdb stores just in-frame clones and leaves some out. The top ten hold about 2.9% of the sample, which has about 370,000 clones, roughly nine tenths seen once. Sequenced material: peripheral blood. These receptor sequences come from a woman aged 25-40 years with COVID-19, enrolled during active disease. Each CDR3 is given with its conserved first and last residue. Each record gives: CDR3 protein, CDR3 DNA, J gene, V gene, clone size, D gene. D genes are given only for firm matches. Clone size appears in some rows only: once, few, many, or a class for an expanded clone.

CDR3 protein: CASSLRRTGGPQETQYF
CDR3 DNA: TGTGCCAGCAGCCTCCGTCGGACTGGAGGACCCCAGGAGACCCAGTACTTC
J gene: TRBJ2-5
V gene: TRBV7-2
clone size: -
D gene: -

CDR3 protein: CASSIGTGRRETQYF
CDR3 DNA: TGCGCCAGCAGCATCGGGACAGGGAGGAGGGAGACCCAGTACTTC
J gene: TRBJ2-5
V gene: TRBV5-1
clone size: -
D gene: TRBD1

CDR3 protein: CASSDRTGANTGELFF
CDR3 DNA: TGCGCCAGCAGTGACCGGACAGGGGCCAACACCGGGGAGCTGTTTTTT
J gene: TRBJ2-2
V gene: TRBV10-1
clone size: -
D gene: TRBD1

CDR3 protein: CATSRDPRTGQETQYF
CDR3 DNA: TGTGCCACCAGCAGAGACCCACGGACAGGCCAAGAGACCCAGTACTTC
J gene: TRBJ2-5
V gene: TRBV15
clone size: -
D gene: TRBD1

CDR3 protein: CAISESRDREGRQFF
CDR3 DNA: TGTGCCATCAGTGAGTCGAGGGACAGGGAAGGTAGGCAGTTCTTC
J gene: TRBJ2-1
V gene: TRBV10-3
clone size: -
D gene: TRBD1

CDR3 protein: CASSLGRQGFHEQYF
CDR3 DNA: TGTGCCAGCAGCCTCGGGAGACAGGGGTTTCACGAGCAGTACTTC
J gene: TRBJ2-7
V gene: TRBV4-2
clone size: -
D gene: TRBD1

CDR3 protein: CASRLGPHAAGDTQYF
CDR3 DNA: TGTGCAAGTCGCTTAGGCCCCCACGCCGCCGGGGATACGCAGTATTTT
J gene: TRBJ2-3
V gene: TRBV12-2
clone size: -
D gene: -

CDR3 protein: CASSFGGAGNEQFF
CDR3 DNA: TGTGCCAGCAGTTTTGGGGGGGCTGGCAATGAGCAGTTCTTC
J gene: TRBJ2-1
V gene: TRBV28
clone size: -
D gene: -

CDR3 protein: CASSQTGTGDYEQYF
CDR3 DNA: TGCGCCAGCAGCCAAACCGGGACAGGGGACTACGAGCAGTACTTC
J gene: TRBJ2-7
V gene: TRBV4-3
clone size: -
D gene: TRBD1

CDR3 protein: CASSEVRVTAISYNEQFF
CDR3 DNA: TGCGCCAGCAGTGAGGTTCGGGTGACAGCCATAAGCTACAATGAGCAGTTCTTC
J gene: TRBJ2-1
V gene: TRBV10-1
clone size: -
D gene: -

CDR3 protein: CASSQSAGDTEAFF
CDR3 DNA: TGCGCCAGCAGCCAAAGCGCAGGGGACACTGAAGCTTTCTTT
J gene: TRBJ1-1
V gene: TRBV4-1
clone size: once
D gene: -

CDR3 protein: CASSYRRVDSGGELFF
CDR3 DNA: TGTGCCAGCAGTTACCGCAGGGTTGACAGTGGGGGGGAGCTGTTTTTT
J gene: TRBJ2-2
V gene: TRBV6-2/TRBV6-3
clone size: -
D gene: -

CDR3 protein: CASSAPFRGQGYGYTF
CDR3 DNA: TGTGCCAGCAGCGCGCCGTTCCGGGGACAGGGCTATGGCTACACCTTC
J gene: TRBJ1-2
V gene: TRBV9
clone size: -
D gene: TRBD1

CDR3 protein: CASSSLPRANYGYTF
CDR3 DNA: TGTGCCAGCAGCTCGCTCCCGAGAGCTAACTATGGCTACACCTTC
J gene: TRBJ1-2
V gene: TRBV11-2
clone size: -
D gene: -

CDR3 protein: CASSQDLRGHGFNSPLHF
CDR3 DNA: TGCGCCAGCAGCCAAGATCTCAGGGGTCACGGGTTTAATTCACCCCTCCACTTT
J gene: TRBJ1-6
V gene: TRBV4-3
clone size: -
D gene: -

CDR3 protein: CASSPGIRGRGYTF
CDR3 DNA: TGTGCCAGCAGCCCCGGGATCAGGGGGCGAGGCTACACCTTC
J gene: TRBJ1-2
V gene: TRBV6-2/TRBV6-3
clone size: -
D gene: TRBD1

CDR3 protein: CASSQEGGASLIAGETQYF
CDR3 DNA: TGTGCCAGCAGCCAAGAGGGGGGGGCTTCCTTGATCGCCGGGGAGACCCAGTACTTC
J gene: TRBJ2-5
V gene: TRBV3-1/TRBV3-2
clone size: -
D gene: -

CDR3 protein: CASSQASGGNEQFF
CDR3 DNA: TGTGCCAGCAGCCAAGCGTCTGGAGGGAATGAGCAGTTCTTC
J gene: TRBJ2-1
V gene: TRBV3-1/TRBV3-2
clone size: -
D gene: -

CDR3 protein: CASSQESGGGDYGYTF
CDR3 DNA: TGCGCCAGCAGCCAAGAGTCGGGGGGGGGTGACTATGGCTACACCTTC
J gene: TRBJ1-2
V gene: TRBV4-3
clone size: -
D gene: -

CDR3 protein: CSVTTGNTEAFF
CDR3 DNA: TGCAGCGTGACGACAGGGAACACTGAAGCTTTCTTT
J gene: TRBJ1-1
V gene: TRBV29-1
clone size: -
D gene: -

CDR3 protein: CASSSPTGVDAEAFF
CDR3 DNA: TGTGCCAGCAGCTCGCCGACAGGGGTGGATGCTGAAGCTTTCTTT
J gene: TRBJ1-1
V gene: TRBV7-8
clone size: -
D gene: TRBD1

CDR3 protein: CASSQLAGGNADTQYF
CDR3 DNA: TGCGCCAGCAGCCAATTAGCGGGGGGGAATGCAGATACGCAGTATTTT
J gene: TRBJ2-3
V gene: TRBV4-3
clone size: -
D gene: TRBD2

CDR3 protein: CASSQDGRRTAATNEKLFF
CDR3 DNA: TGCGCCAGCAGCCAAGATGGGAGACGGACGGCTGCAACTAATGAAAAACTGTTTTTT
J gene: TRBJ1-4
V gene: TRBV4-3
clone size: -
D gene: -

CDR3 protein: CASSVWTGRGNEQFF
CDR3 DNA: TGTGCCAGCAGCGTTTGGACAGGGAGAGGGAATGAGCAGTTCTTC
J gene: TRBJ2-1
V gene: TRBV11-1
clone size: -
D gene: TRBD1

CDR3 protein: CATSRDGAGGLSVIQYF
CDR3 DNA: TGTGCCACCAGCAGAGATGGGGCAGGGGGCCTATCGGTCATTCAGTACTTC
J gene: TRBJ2-4
V gene: TRBV15
clone size: -
D gene: TRBD1

CDR3 protein: CASSSFGTGNGYTF
CDR3 DNA: TGTGCCAGCAGCTCATTCGGGACAGGGAATGGCTACACCTTC
J gene: TRBJ1-2
V gene: TRBV5-4
clone size: -
D gene: TRBD1

CDR3 protein: CASSEGSGAGYGYTF
CDR3 DNA: TGTGCCAGCAGTGAGGGCTCAGGGGCCGGCTATGGCTACACCTTC
J gene: TRBJ1-2
V gene: TRBV2
clone size: -
D gene: -

CDR3 protein: CASSLSRGDQPQHF
CDR3 DNA: TGTGCCAGCAGTTTGAGCAGGGGGGATCAGCCCCAGCATTTT
J gene: TRBJ1-5
V gene: TRBV27
clone size: -
D gene: TRBD1

CDR3 protein: CASSLLAVGKLGDTYEQYF
CDR3 DNA: TGTGCCAGCAGTTTATTAGCCGTGGGTAAACTAGGGGACACCTACGAGCAGTACTTC
J gene: TRBJ2-7
V gene: TRBV27
clone size: -
D gene: -

CDR3 protein: CASSQNRQGEETQYF
CDR3 DNA: TGCGCCAGCAGCCAAAACAGACAGGGGGAAGAGACCCAGTACTTC
J gene: TRBJ2-5
V gene: TRBV4-3
clone size: -
D gene: TRBD1

CDR3 protein: CAVYRANYGYTF
CDR3 DNA: TGTGCCGTGTACAGGGCTAACTATGGCTACACCTTC
J gene: TRBJ1-2
V gene: TRBV6-5
clone size: once
D gene: -

CDR3 protein: CASSEWAGGAKNIQYF
CDR3 DNA: TGTGCCAGCAGTGAGTGGGCAGGGGGAGCCAAAAACATTCAGTACTTC
J gene: TRBJ2-4
V gene: TRBV2
clone size: -
D gene: TRBD1

CDR3 protein: CASSPTGNTEAFF
CDR3 DNA: TGTGCCAGCAGTCCAACAGGGAACACTGAAGCTTTCTTT
J gene: TRBJ1-1
V gene: TRBV12-3/TRBV12-4
clone size: -
D gene: -

CDR3 protein: CASSPRLGGGVPDTQYF
CDR3 DNA: TGCGCCAGCAGCCCCCGGTTAGGTGGCGGGGTCCCAGATACGCAGTATTTT
J gene: TRBJ2-3
V gene: TRBV5-1
clone size: once
D gene: -

CDR3 protein: CASSYEQMNTEAFF
CDR3 DNA: TGTGCCAGCAGTTATGAACAGATGAACACTGAAGCTTTCTTT
J gene: TRBJ1-1
V gene: TRBV6-5
clone size: -
D gene: -

CDR3 protein: CSAPDRFTDTQYF
CDR3 DNA: TGCAGCGCCCCGGACAGATTCACAGATACGCAGTATTTT
J gene: TRBJ2-3
V gene: TRBV29-1
clone size: few
D gene: -

CDR3 protein: CASSHRDSRREQFF
CDR3 DNA: TGCGCCAGCAGTCACCGGGACTCCCGACGGGAGCAGTTCTTC
J gene: TRBJ2-1
V gene: TRBV4-3
clone size: -
D gene: -

CDR3 protein: CSVVGTGINYGYTF
CDR3 DNA: TGCAGCGTTGTTGGGACAGGGATAAACTATGGCTACACCTTC
J gene: TRBJ1-2
V gene: TRBV29-1
clone size: -
D gene: TRBD1

CDR3 protein: CASSPPPTGRNTEAFF
CDR3 DNA: TGTGCCAGCAGCCCTCCCCCGACAGGCCGGAACACTGAAGCTTTCTTT
J gene: TRBJ1-1
V gene: TRBV9
clone size: -
D gene: -

CDR3 protein: CATSRARLGYTF
CDR3 DNA: TGTGCCACCAGCAGGGCCAGGCTAGGCTACACCTTC
J gene: TRBJ1-2
V gene: TRBV15
clone size: -
D gene: -

CDR3 protein: CSVQVTGSMNTEAFF
CDR3 DNA: TGCAGCGTCCAAGTCACAGGAAGCATGAACACTGAAGCTTTCTTT
J gene: TRBJ1-1
V gene: TRBV29-1
clone size: -
D gene: -

CDR3 protein: CASGEAGSPPDTQYF
CDR3 DNA: TGTGCCAGCGGAGAAGCGGGTAGCCCCCCAGATACGCAGTATTTT
J gene: TRBJ2-3
V gene: TRBV25-1
clone size: -
D gene: -

CDR3 protein: CASSYAGTYEQYF
CDR3 DNA: TGTGCCAGCAGTTACGCAGGGACCTACGAGCAGTACTTC
J gene: TRBJ2-7
V gene: TRBV6-5
clone size: -
D gene: -

CDR3 protein: CASRRLGLAGSSYNEQFF
CDR3 DNA: TGCGCCAGCAGAAGATTGGGACTAGCGGGCTCTTCCTACAATGAGCAGTTCTTC
J gene: TRBJ2-1
V gene: TRBV4-1
clone size: -
D gene: TRBD2